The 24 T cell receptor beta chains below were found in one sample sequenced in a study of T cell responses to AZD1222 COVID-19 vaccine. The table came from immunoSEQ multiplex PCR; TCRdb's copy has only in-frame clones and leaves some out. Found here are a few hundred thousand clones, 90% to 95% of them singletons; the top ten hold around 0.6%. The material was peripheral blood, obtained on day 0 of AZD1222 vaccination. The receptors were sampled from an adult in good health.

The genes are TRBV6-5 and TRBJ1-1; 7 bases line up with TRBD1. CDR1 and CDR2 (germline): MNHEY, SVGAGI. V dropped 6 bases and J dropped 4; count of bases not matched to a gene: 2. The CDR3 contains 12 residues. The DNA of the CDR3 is TGTGCCAGCAGAGACAGGGTCACTGAAGCTTTCTTT. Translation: CASRDRVTEAFF.

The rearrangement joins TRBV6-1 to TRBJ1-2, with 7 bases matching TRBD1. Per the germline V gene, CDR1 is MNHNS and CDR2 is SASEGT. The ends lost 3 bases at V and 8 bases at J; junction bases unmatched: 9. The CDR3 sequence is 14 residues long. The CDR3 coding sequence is TGTGCCAGCAGTGATCTAAGTAGGGGGCAAGGCTACACCTTC. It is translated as CASSDLSRGQGYTF.

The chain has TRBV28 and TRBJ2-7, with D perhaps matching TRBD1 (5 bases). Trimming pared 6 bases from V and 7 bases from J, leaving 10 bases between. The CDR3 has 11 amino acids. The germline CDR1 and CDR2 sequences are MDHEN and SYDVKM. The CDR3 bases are TGTGCCAGCAGATGGCAGGGTGAGCAGTACTTC. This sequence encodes CASRWQGEQYF.

The CDR3 coding sequence is TGCAGTTCAGTGGGGGTGTACGAGCAGTACTTC. This codes for CSSVGVYEQYF. The rearrangement uses TRBV20-1 and TRBJ2-7, with D possibly being TRBD1 or TRBD2 (5 bases each). CDR3 length: 11 residues. Germline CDR1 reads DFQATT; CDR2 reads SNEGSKA (reference sequence). Trimming removed 8 bases from V and 4 bases from J, with 12 bases in between.

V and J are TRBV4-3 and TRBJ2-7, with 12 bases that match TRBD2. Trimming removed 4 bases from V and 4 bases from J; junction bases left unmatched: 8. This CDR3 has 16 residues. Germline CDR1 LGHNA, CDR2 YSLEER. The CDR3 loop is CASSLGLAGNMYEQYF. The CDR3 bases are TGCGCCAGCAGCCTAGGACTAGCGGGAAATATGTACGAGCAGTACTTC.

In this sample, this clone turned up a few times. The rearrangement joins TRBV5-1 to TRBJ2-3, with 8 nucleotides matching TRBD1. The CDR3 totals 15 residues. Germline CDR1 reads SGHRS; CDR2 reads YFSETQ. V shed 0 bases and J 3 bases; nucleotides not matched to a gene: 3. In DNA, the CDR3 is TGCGCCAGCAGCTTGGCCGGACAGGGAACAGATACGCAGTATTTT. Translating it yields CASSLAGQGTDTQYF.

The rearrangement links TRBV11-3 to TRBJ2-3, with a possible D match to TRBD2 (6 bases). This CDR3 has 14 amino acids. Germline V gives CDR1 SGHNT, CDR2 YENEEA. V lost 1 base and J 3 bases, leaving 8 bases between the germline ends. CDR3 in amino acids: CASSLAGATDTQYF. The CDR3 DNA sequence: TGTGCCAGCAGCTTAGCGGGAGCGACAGATACGCAGTATTTT.

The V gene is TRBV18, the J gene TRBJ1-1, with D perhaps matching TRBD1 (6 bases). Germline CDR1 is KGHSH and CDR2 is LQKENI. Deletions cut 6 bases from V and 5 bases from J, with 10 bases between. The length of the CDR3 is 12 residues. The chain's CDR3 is CASSHRDTEAFF. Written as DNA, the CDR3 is TGTGCCAGCTCCCACAGGGATACTGAAGCTTTCTTT.

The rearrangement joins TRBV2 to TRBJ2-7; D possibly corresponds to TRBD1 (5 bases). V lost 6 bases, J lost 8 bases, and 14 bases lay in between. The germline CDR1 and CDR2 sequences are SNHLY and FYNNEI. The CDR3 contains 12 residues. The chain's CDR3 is CASRVTGPKQYF. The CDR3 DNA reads TGTGCCAGCAGGGTTACAGGCCCCAAGCAGTACTTC.

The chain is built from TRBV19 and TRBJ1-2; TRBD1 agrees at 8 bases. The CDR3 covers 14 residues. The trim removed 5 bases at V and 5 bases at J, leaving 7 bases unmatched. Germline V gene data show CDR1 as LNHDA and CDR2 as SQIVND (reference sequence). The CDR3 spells CASSFSGQAYGYTF. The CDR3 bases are TGTGCCAGTAGTTTCTCGGGACAGGCTTATGGCTACACCTTC.

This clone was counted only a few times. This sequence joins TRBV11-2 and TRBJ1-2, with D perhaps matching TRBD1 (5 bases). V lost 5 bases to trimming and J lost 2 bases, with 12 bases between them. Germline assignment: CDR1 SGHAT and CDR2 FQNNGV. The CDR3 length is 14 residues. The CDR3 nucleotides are TGTGCCAGCAGCGTGGTGGGGCTAAACTATGGCTACACCTTC. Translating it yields CASSVVGLNYGYTF.

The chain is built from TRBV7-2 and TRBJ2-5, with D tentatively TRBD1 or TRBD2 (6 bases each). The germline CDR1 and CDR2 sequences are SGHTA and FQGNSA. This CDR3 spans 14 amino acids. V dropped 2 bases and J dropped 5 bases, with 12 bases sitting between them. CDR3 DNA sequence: TGTGCCAGCAGCTTACAGCGGAGGGGGGAGACCCAGTACTTC. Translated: CASSLQRRGETQYF.

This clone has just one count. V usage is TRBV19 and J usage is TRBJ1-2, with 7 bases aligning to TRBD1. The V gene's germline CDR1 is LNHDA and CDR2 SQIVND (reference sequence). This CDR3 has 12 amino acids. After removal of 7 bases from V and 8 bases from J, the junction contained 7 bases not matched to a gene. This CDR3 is CASNTGAGGYTF. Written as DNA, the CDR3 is TGTGCCAGTAACACAGGGGCAGGCGGCTACACCTTC. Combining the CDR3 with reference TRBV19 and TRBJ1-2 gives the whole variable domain DGGITQSPKYLFRKEGQNVTLSCEQNLNHDAMYWYRQDPGQGLRLIYYSQIVNDFQKGDIAEGYSVSREKKESFPLTVTSAQKNPTAFYLCASNTGAGGYTFGSGTRLTVV.

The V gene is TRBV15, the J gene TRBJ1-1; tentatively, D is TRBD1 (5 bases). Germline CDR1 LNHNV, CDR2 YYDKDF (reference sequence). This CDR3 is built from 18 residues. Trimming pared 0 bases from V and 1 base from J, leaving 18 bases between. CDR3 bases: TGTGCCACCAGCAGAGAGAGGGGAGGAGGGTTAGAGAACACTGAAGCTTTCTTT. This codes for CATSRERGGGLENTEAFF.

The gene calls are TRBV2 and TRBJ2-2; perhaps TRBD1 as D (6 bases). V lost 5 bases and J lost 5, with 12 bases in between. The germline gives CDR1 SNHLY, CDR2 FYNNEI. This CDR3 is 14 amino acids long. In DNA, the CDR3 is TGTGCCAGCAGTAACCGGGACATTACCGGGGAGCTGTTTTTT. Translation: CASSNRDITGELFF.

This CDR3 reads CASTVGGGNTIYF. CDR3 coding DNA: TGTGCCAGCACCGTGGGAGGTGGAAACACCATATATTTT. The chain recombines TRBV28 with TRBJ1-3, with unresolved D. Germline V lookup: CDR1 MDHEN, CDR2 SYDVKM. The V and J ends lost 7 bases and 3 bases respectively, with 10 bases between them. The CDR3 consists of 13 residues.

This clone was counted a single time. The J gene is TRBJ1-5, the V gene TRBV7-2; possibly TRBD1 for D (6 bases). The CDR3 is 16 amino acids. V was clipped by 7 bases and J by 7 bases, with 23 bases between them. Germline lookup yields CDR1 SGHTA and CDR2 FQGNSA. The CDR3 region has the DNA TGTGCCAGCACCCCAATACTCTCACAGGGTCCCCAGCCCCAGCATTTT. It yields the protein CASTPILSQGPQPQHF.

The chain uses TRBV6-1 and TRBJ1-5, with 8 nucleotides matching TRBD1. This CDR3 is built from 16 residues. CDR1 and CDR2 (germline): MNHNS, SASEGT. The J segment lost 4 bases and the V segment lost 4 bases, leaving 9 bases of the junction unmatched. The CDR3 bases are TGTGCCAGCAGTGGGGCCCTTCGGGACAGGAATCAGCCCCAGCATTTT. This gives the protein CASSGALRDRNQPQHF.

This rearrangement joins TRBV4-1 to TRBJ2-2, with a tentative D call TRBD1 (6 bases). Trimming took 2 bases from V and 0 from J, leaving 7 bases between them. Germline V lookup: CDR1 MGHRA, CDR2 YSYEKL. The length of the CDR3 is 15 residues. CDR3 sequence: CASSQRTANTGELFF. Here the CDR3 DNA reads TGCGCCAGCAGCCAAAGGACAGCGAACACCGGGGAGCTGTTTTTT.

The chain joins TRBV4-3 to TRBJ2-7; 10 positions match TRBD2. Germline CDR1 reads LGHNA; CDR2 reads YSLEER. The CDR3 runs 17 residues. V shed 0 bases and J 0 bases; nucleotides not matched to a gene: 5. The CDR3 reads CASSQDLSGRSSYEQYF. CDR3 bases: TGCGCCAGCAGCCAAGATCTTAGCGGGAGGAGCTCCTACGAGCAGTACTTC.

The CDR3 sequence is CASSRGTSANTGELFF. The DNA of the CDR3 is TGTGCCAGCAGCCGAGGGACTAGCGCGAACACCGGGGAGCTGTTTTTT. The chain joins TRBV7-8 to TRBJ2-2; TRBD2 matches 10 bases. Losses at the gene ends were 5 bases for V and 0 bases for J; bases not matched to a gene: 3. CDR1 SGHVS and CDR2 FQNEAQ come from the germline V gene. The CDR3 runs 16 residues. Looking up the rest from reference TRBV7-8 and TRBJ2-2 gives the full variable domain: GAGVSQSPRYKVAKRGQDVALRCDPISGHVSLFWYQQALGQGPEFLTYFQNEAQLDKSGLPSDRFFAERPEGSVSTLKIQRTQQEDSAVYLCASSRGTSANTGELFFGEGSRLTVL.

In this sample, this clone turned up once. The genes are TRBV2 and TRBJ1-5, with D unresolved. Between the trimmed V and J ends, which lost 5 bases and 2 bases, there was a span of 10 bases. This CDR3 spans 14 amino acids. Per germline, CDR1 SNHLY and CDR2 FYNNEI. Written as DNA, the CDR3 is TGTGCCAGCAGTCAAGATGCGGGCAATCAGCCCCAGCATTTT. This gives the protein CASSQDAGNQPQHF.

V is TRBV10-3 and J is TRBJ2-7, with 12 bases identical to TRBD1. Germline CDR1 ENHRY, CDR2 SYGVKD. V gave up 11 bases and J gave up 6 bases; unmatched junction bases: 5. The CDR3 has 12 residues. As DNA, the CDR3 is TGTGCCTCTGGGACAGGGGGCCTCGAGCAGTACTTC. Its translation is CASGTGGLEQYF.

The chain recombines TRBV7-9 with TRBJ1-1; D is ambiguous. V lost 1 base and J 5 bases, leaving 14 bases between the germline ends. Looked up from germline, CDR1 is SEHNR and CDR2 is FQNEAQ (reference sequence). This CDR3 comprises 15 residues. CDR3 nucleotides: TGTGCCAGCAGCTTAGGAAAGGGTGGGAGAACTGAAGCTTTCTTT. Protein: CASSLGKGGRTEAFF.